This TCR beta chain was profiled in a study of blood T cell repertoires in COVID-19. Study background: Material from acute and convalescent COVID-19 was sourced from the United States, Italy and Spain. PBMCs, B-cell-depleted T cells, or T cells provided the cDNA or gDNA that made up the material.

Methods used by the authors: Estimated nucleated cell counts came from reference gene primer amplification. Profiled with immunoSEQ multiplex PCR; TCRdb holds only in-frame clones, not every one. V and J calls and clone size come straight from that table; D and trimming were deduced from the DNA. Of 200,000 to 250,000 clones in the sample, 70% to 90% were seen once. V dropped 4 bases and J dropped 1 base, with 10 bases sitting between them. CDR1 is MGHRA, CDR2 YSYEKL, per germline. The CDR3 contains 14 residues. The sequencing input was peripheral blood. The chain carries TRBV4-1 and TRBJ1-1; D not certain. This TCR was recovered from a woman aged 35 to 49 who had recovered from COVID-19. Here the CDR3 DNA reads TGCGCCAGCAGCCCCCCAAGAGGGAACACTGAAGCTTTCTTT. Translated, it gives CASSPPRGNTEAFF.